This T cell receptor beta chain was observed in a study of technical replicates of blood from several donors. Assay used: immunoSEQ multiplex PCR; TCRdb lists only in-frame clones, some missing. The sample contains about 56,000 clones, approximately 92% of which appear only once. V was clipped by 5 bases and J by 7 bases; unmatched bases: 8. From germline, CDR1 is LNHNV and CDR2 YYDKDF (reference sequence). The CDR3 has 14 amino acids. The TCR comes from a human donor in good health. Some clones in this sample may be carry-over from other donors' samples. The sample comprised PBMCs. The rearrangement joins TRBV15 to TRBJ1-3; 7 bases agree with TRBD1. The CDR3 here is CATSSPGTENTIYF. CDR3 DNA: TGTGCCACCAGCTCCCCCGGGACAGAGAACACCATATATTTT.